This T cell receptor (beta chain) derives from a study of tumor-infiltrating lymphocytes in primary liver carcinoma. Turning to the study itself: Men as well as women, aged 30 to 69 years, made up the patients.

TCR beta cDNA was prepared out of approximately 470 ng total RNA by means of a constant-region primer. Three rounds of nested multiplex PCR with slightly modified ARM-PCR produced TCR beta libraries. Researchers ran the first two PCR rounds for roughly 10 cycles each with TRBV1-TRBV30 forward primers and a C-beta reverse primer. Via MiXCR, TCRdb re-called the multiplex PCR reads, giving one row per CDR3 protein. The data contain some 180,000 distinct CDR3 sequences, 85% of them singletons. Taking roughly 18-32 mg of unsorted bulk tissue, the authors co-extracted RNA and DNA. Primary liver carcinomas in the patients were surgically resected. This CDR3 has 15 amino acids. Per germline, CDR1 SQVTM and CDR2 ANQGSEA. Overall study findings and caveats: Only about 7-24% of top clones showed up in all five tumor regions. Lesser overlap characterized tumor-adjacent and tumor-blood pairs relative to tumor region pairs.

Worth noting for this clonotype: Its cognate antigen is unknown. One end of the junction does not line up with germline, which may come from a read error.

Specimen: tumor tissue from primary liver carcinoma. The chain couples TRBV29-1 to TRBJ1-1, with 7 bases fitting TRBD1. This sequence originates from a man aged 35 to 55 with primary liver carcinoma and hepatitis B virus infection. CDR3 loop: CSVEDSGTDNTEVFF. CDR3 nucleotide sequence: TGCAGCGTTGAAGATAGCGGGACAGATAACACTGAAGTTTTCTTT.